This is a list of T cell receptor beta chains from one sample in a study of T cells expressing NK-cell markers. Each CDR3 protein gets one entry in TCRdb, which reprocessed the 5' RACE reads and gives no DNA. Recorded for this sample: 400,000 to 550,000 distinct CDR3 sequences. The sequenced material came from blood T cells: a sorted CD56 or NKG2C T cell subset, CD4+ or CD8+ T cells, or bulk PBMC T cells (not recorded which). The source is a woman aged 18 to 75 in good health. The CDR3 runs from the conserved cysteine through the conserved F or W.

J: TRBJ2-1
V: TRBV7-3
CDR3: CASSPYPLTVYNEQFF

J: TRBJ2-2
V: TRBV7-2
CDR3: CASSFIPGTGELFF

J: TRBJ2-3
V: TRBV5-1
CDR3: CASSTGYLRDTQYF

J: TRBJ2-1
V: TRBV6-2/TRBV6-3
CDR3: CASSDNRGSSYNEQFF

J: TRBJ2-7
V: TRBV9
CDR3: CASSAGDSSYEQYF

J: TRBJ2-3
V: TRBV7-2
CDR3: CASSFGRGLLGTDTQYF

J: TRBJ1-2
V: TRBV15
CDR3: CATSRAEASYGYTF

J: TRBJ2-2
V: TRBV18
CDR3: CASSPWGETTGELFF

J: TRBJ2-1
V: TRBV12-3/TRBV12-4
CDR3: CASSPLAGGTKYEQFF

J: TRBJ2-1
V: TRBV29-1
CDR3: CSLSRGSSYNEQFF

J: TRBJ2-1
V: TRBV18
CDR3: CASSDGSLYNEQFF

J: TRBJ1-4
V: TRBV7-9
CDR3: CASSLSQGWTNEKLFF

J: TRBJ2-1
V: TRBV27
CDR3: CASSLEFRQTPTPEQFF

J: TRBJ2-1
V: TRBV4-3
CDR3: CASSQEWPPGAYNEQFF

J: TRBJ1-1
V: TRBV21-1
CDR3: CASSNPGTGGTEAFF

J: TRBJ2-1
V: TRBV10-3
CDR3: CAISNSGPNNEQFF

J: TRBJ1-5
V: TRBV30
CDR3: CACPNTNSNQPQHF